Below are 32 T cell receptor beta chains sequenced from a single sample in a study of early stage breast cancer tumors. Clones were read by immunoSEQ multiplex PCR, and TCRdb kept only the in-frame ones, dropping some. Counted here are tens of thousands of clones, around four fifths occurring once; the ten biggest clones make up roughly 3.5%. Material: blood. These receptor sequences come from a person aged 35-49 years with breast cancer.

The CDR3 loop is CASQRVDGQGQPQHF. DNA of the CDR3: TGTGCCAGCCAGAGAGTAGACGGACAGGGACAGCCCCAGCATTTT. The rearrangement links TRBV19 to TRBJ1-5, with 8 bases that match TRBD1. CDR3 length: 15 residues. Germline V gene sequence: CDR1 LNHDA, CDR2 SQIVND (reference sequence). The junction had 14 bases not matched to a gene; V was cut back by 9 bases and J by 7 bases.

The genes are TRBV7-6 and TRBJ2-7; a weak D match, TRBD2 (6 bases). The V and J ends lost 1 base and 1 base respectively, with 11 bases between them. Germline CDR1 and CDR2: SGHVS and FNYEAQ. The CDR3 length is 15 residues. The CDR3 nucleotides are TGTGCCAGCAGCTTAGGATCGGGGAGGTCCTACGAGCAGTACTTC. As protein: CASSLGSGRSYEQYF.

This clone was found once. The CDR3, as DNA: TGCGCCAGCAGCAGTAGCCAGGGTGGCACAGATACGCAGTATTTT. This encodes CASSSSQGGTDTQYF. The chain is built from TRBV5-1 and TRBJ2-3; the D gene is possibly TRBD1 (5 bases). Germline V gene data show CDR1 as SGHRS and CDR2 as YFSETQ. CDR3 length equals 15 residues. V was shortened by 4 bases and J by 1 base, with 13 bases between the two germline ends.

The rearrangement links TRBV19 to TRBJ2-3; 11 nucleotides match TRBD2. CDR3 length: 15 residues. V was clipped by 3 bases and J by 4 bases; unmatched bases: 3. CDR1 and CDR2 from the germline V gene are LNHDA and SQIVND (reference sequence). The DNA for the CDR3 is TGTGCCAGTAGTATCCTAGCGGGAGGCGCAGATACGCAGTATTTT. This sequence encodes CASSILAGGADTQYF.

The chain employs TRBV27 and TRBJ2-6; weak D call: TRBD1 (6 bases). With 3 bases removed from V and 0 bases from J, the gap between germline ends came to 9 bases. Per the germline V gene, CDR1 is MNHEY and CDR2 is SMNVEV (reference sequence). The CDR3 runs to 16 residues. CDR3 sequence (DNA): TGTGCCAGCAGTTTGGGGACACCCTCTGGGGCCAACGTCCTGACTTTC. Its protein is CASSLGTPSGANVLTF.

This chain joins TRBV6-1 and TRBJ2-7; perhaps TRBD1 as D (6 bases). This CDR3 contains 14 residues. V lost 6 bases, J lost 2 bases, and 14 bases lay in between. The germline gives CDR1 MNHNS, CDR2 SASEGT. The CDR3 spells CASRDRSLTYEQYF. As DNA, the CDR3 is TGTGCCAGCAGGGACAGATCGTTAACCTACGAGCAGTACTTC.

The CDR3 reads CAWNRLAGVDEQYF. The CDR3, as DNA: TGTGCCTGGAACAGACTAGCGGGAGTTGACGAGCAGTACTTC. The chain employs TRBV30 and TRBJ2-7; 12 bases agree with TRBD2. This CDR3 region has 14 residues. Germline values: CDR1 GTSNPN, CDR2 SVGIG (reference sequence). Trimming removed 4 bases from V and 5 bases from J; junction bases left unmatched: 6.

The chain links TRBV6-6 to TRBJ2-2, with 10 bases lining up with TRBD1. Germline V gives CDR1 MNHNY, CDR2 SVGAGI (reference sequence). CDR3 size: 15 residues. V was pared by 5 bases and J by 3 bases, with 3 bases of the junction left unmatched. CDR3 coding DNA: TGTGCCAGCAGTACCGGGACAGGGGACACCGGGGAGCTGTTTTTT. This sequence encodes CASSTGTGDTGELFF.

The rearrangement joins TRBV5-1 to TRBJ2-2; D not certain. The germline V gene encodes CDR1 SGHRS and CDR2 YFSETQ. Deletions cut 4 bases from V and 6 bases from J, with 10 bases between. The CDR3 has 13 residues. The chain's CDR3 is CASSPRVAGELFF. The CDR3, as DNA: TGCGCCAGCAGCCCCCGGGTGGCCGGGGAGCTGTTTTTT.

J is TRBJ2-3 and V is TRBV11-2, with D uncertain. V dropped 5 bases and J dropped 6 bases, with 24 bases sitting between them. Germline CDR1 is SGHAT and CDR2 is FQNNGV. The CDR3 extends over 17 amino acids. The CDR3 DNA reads TGTGCCAGCAGCCTATCGGACCCTAATTATATGCGGGATACGCAGTATTTT. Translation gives CASSLSDPNYMRDTQYF.

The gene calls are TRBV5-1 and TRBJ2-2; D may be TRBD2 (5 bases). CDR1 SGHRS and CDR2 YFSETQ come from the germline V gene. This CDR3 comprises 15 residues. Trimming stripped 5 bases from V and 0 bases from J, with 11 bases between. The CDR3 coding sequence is TGCGCCAGCAGGACGGGGAGTCCGAACACCGGGGAGCTGTTTTTT. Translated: CASRTGSPNTGELFF.

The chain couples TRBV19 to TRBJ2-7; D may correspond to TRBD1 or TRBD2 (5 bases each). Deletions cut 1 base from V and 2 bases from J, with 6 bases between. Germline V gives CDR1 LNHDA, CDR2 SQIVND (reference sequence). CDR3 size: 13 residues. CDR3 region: CASSIVGAYEQYF. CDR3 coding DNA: TGTGCCAGTAGTATAGTGGGGGCCTACGAGCAGTACTTC. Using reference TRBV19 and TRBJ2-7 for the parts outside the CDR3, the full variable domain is DGGITQSPKYLFRKEGQNVTLSCEQNLNHDAMYWYRQDPGQGLRLIYYSQIVNDFQKGDIAEGYSVSREKKESFPLTVTSAQKNPTAFYLCASSIVGAYEQYFGPGTRLTVT.

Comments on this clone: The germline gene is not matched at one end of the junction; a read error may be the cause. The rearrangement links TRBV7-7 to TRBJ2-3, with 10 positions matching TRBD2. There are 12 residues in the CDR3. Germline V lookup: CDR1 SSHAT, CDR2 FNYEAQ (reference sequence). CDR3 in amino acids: CASRHLAGDSDF. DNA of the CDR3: TGTGCTAGCAGACATCTAGCGGGGGACTCAGATTTT.

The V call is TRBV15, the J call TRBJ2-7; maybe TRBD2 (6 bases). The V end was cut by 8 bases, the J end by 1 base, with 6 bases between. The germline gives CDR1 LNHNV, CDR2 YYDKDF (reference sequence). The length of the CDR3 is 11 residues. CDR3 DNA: TGTGCCACCGGGGGGTCCTACGAGCAGTACTTC. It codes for CATGGSYEQYF.

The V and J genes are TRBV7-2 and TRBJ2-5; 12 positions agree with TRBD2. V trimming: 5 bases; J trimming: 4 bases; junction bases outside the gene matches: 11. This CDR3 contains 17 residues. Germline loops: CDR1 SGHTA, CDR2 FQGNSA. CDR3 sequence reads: CASSRLPRTSGTETQYF. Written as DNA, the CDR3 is TGTGCCAGCAGCAGACTACCTCGGACTAGCGGGACAGAGACCCAGTACTTC.

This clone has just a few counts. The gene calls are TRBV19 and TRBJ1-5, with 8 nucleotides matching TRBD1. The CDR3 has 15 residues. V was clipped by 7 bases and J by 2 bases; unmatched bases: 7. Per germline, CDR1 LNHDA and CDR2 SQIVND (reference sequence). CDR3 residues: CASTQTGDGNQPQHF. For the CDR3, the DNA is TGTGCCAGTACCCAGACAGGGGATGGCAATCAGCCCCAGCATTTT.

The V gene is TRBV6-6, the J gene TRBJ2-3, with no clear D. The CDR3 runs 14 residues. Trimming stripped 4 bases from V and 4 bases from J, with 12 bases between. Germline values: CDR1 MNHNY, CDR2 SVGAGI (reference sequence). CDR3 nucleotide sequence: TGTGCCAGCAGTTTCTCCTCGTTCGCAGATACGCAGTATTTT. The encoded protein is CASSFSSFADTQYF.

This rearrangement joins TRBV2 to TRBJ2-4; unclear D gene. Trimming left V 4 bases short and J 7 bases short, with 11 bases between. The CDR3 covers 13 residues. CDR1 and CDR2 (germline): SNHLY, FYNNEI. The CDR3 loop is CASSAVEANIQYF. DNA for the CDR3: TGTGCCAGCAGTGCCGTCGAAGCTAACATTCAGTACTTC.

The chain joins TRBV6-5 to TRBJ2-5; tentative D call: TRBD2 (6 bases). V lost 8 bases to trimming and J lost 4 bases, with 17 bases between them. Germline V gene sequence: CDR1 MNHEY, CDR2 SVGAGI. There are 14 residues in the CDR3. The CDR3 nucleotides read TGTGCCAGCGGCCCTGACCGGGAGAGAGAGACCCAGTACTTC. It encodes CASGPDRERETQYF.

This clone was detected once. The CDR3: CASSPGGRGLAYGYTF. As DNA, the CDR3 is TGTGCCAGCAGCCCGGGAGGCAGGGGCCTAGCCTATGGCTACACCTTC. The V gene is TRBV7-9, the J gene TRBJ1-2, with a tentative D call TRBD1 (6 bases). The CDR3 extends over 16 amino acids. Germline V lookup: CDR1 SEHNR, CDR2 FQNEAQ (reference sequence). Trimming stripped 5 bases from V and 4 bases from J, with 20 bases between.

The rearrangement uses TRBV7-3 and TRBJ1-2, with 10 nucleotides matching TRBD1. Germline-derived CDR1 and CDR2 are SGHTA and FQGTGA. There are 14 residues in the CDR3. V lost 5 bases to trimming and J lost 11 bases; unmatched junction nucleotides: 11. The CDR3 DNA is TGTGCCAGCAGCACACCCGGGACAGGGGCCAGTTACACCTTC. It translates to CASSTPGTGASYTF.

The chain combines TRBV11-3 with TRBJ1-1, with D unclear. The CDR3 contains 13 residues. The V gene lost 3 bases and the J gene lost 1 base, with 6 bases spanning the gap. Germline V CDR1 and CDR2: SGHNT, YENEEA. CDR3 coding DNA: TGTGCCAGCAGCTTCGACCCGAACACTGAAGCTTTCTTT. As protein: CASSFDPNTEAFF.

The CDR3 here is CASSDRQGGVTEAFF. CDR3 nucleotides: TGTGCCAGCAGTGATCGACAGGGGGGGGTCACTGAAGCTTTCTTT. The chain combines TRBV2 with TRBJ1-1, with 9 bases lining up with TRBD1. The CDR3 sequence is 15 residues long. J was trimmed by 4 bases and V by 3 bases; bases with no gene match: 6. Germline CDR1 is SNHLY and CDR2 is FYNNEI.

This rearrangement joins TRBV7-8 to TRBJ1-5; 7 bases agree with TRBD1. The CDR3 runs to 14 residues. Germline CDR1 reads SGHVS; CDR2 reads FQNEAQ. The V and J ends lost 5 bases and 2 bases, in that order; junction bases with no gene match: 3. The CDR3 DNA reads TGTGCCAGCAGCCTCGGACAGGGCAATCAGCCCCAGCATTTT. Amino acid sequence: CASSLGQGNQPQHF. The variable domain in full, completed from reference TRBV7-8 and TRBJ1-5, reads GAGVSQSPRYKVAKRGQDVALRCDPISGHVSLFWYQQALGQGPEFLTYFQNEAQLDKSGLPSDRFFAERPEGSVSTLKIQRTQQEDSAVYLCASSLGQGNQPQHFGDGTRLSIL.

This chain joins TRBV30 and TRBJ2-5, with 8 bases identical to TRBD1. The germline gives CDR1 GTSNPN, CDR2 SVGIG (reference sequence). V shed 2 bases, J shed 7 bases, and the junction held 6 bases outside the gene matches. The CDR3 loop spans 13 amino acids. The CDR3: CAWSSDRAGTQYF. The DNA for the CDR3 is TGTGCCTGGAGTTCGGACAGGGCTGGGACCCAGTACTTC. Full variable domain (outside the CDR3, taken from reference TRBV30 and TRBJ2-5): SQTIHQWPATLVQPVGSPLSLECTVEGTSNPNLYWYRQAAGRGLQLLFYSVGIGQISSEVPQNLSASRPQDRQFILSSKKLLLSDSGFYLCAWSSDRAGTQYFGPGTRLLVL.

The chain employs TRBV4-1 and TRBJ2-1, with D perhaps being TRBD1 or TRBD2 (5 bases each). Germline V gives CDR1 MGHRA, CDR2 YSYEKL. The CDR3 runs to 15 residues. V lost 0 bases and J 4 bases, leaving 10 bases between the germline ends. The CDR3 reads CASSQELGDYNEQFF. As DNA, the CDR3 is TGCGCCAGCAGCCAAGAACTGGGGGATTACAATGAGCAGTTCTTC.

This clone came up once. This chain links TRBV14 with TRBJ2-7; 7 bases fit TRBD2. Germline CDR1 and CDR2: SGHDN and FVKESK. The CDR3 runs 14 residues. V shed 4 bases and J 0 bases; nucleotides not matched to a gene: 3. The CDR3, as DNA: TGTGCCAGCAGCCCCGGGACTACCTCCTACGAGCAGTACTTC. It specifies CASSPGTTSYEQYF.

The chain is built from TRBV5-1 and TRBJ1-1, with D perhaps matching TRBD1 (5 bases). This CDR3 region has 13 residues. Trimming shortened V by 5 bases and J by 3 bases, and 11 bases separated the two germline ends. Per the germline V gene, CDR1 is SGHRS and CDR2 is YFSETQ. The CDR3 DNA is TGCGCCAGCAGACATGACAGATACACTGAAGCTTTCTTT. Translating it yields CASRHDRYTEAFF. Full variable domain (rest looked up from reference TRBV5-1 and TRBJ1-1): KAGVTQTPRYLIKTRGQQVTLSCSPISGHRSVSWYQQTPGQGLQFLFEYFSETQRNKGNFPGRFSGRQFSNSRSEMNVSTLELGDSALYLCASRHDRYTEAFFGQGTRLTVV.

CDR3 amino acids: CASTQGDWGYEQYF. The CDR3 coding sequence is TGTGCCAGCACCCAGGGGGATTGGGGTTACGAGCAGTACTTC. The V gene is TRBV7-9, the J gene TRBJ2-7; the match to TRBD1 covers 7 bases. CDR1 is SEHNR, CDR2 FQNEAQ, per germline (reference sequence). The CDR3 runs to 14 residues. The V and J ends lost 7 bases and 4 bases, in that order; junction bases with no gene match: 10.

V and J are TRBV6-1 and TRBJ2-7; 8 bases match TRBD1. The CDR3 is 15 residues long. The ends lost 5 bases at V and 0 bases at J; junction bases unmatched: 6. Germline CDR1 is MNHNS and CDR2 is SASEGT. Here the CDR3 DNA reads TGTGCCAGCAGTTCCGGACAGGGTCTCTCCTACGAGCAGTACTTC. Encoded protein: CASSSGQGLSYEQYF.

Here the CDR3 reads CASSPGTSGPRRFF. The CDR3 DNA reads as TGCGCCAGCAGCCCCGGGACTAGCGGACCCAGGCGGTTCTTC. V and J are TRBV5-1 and TRBJ2-1, with 11 nucleotides matching TRBD2. Germline V gene sequence: CDR1 SGHRS, CDR2 YFSETQ. The CDR3 has 14 residues. Trimming took 4 bases from V and 15 from J; bases not matched to a gene: 12.

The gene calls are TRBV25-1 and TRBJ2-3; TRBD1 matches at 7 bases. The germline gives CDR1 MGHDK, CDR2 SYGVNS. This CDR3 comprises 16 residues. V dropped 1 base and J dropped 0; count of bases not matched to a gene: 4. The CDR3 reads CASSESGTVSTDTQYF. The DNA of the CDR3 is TGTGCCAGCAGTGAATCCGGGACAGTAAGCACAGATACGCAGTATTTT.